This T cell receptor beta chain derives from a study of OX40 agonist ivuxolimab in advanced cancers. Patients were ruled out by autoimmune disease history or systemic immunosuppression. Method: immunoSEQ multiplex PCR; TCRdb's copy keeps in-frame clones and lacks some. The sample yields about 46,000 clones, around nine tenths seen once. This CDR3 is 15 amino acids long. The germline gives CDR1 SGHVS, CDR2 FQNEAQ. V lost 2 bases and J lost 4, with 15 bases in between. Sample: CD4+ or CD8+ T cells sorted from blood, taken in a trial of the OX40 agonist ivuxolimab. The V gene is TRBV7-8, the J gene TRBJ2-7; D tentatively fits TRBD1 or TRBD2 (5 bases each). This clonotype originated in an adult with an advanced solid tumor such as melanoma, head and neck, liver or kidney cancer. This CDR3 is CASSLPPRGLYEQYF. The CDR3 region has the DNA TGTGCCAGCAGCTTACCCCCCCGGGGCTTATACGAGCAGTACTTC. The full variable domain, completed using reference TRBV7-8 and TRBJ2-7, is GAGVSQSPRYKVAKRGQDVALRCDPISGHVSLFWYQQALGQGPEFLTYFQNEAQLDKSGLPSDRFFAERPEGSVSTLKIQRTQQEDSAVYLCASSLPPRGLYEQYFGPGTRLTVT.